The 25 T cell receptor beta chains presented below share a single source sample, sequenced in a study of blood T cell repertoires in COVID-19. Using immunoSEQ multiplex PCR, the repertoire was profiled, and TCRdb retains in-frame clones only, with some absent. The repertoire holds 120,000 or so clones, with approximately 85% as singletons. The sequenced sample consisted of peripheral blood. These receptor sequences come from a woman over 75 with acute or convalescent COVID-19.

The chain has TRBV5-5 and TRBJ1-1; D not resolved. This CDR3 is built from 14 residues. Looked up from germline, CDR1 is SGHKS and CDR2 is YYEKEE (reference sequence). Trimming stripped 1 base from V and 5 bases from J, with 12 bases between. In nucleotides, the CDR3 is TGTGCCAGCAGCTTGCAAGGAGGGCGGACTGAAGCTTTCTTT. Its protein product is CASSLQGGRTEAFF. The variable domain in full, with the rest retrieved from reference TRBV5-5 and TRBJ1-1, is DAGVTQSPTHLIKTRGQQVTLRCSPISGHKSVSWYQQVLGQGPQFIFQYYEKEERGRGNFPDRFSARQFPNYSSELNVNALLLGDSALYLCASSLQGGRTEAFFGQGTRLTVV.

The CDR3 DNA sequence: TGTGCCAGCAGCTTAGGTTACAGCCTCGGCGAGCAGTACGTC. Translation: CASSLGYSLGEQYV. The chain recombines TRBV5-5 with TRBJ2-7, with D hard to call. This CDR3 region has 14 residues. Trimming left V 2 bases short and J 6 bases short, with 15 bases between. CDR1 is SGHKS, CDR2 YYEKEE, per germline (reference sequence).

The chain uses TRBV25-1 and TRBJ1-2; 8 bases match TRBD1. The CDR3 runs to 14 residues. V dropped 3 bases and J dropped 9; count of bases not matched to a gene: 9. The germline V gene has CDR1 MGHDK and CDR2 SYGVNS. This CDR3 is CASSDVGQAERYTF. Here the CDR3 DNA reads TGTGCCAGCAGTGATGTGGGACAGGCGGAGCGCTACACCTTC.

This clone was seen a few times. The CDR3 protein is CASRGGRGETQYF. As DNA, the CDR3 is TGTGCCAGCAGGGGGGGACGCGGGGAGACCCAGTACTTC. The gene calls are TRBV7-9 and TRBJ2-5, with D possibly being TRBD2 (6 bases). The CDR3 has 13 residues. In germline, CDR1 is SEHNR, CDR2 FQNEAQ (reference sequence). V shed 6 bases and J shed 5 bases, with 13 bases lying between them. Drawing the rest from reference TRBV7-9 and TRBJ2-5, the complete variable domain is DTGVSQNPRHKITKRGQNVTFRCDPISEHNRLYWYRQTLGQGPEFLTYFQNEAQLEKSRLLSDRFSAERPKGSFSTLEIQRTEQGDSAMYLCASRGGRGETQYFGPGTRLLVL.

CDR3 bases: TGTGCCAGCTCCCGAGGAGGGACCTACAATGAGCAGTTCTTC. This sequence encodes CASSRGGTYNEQFF. This chain uses TRBV7-9 with TRBJ2-1; D is perhaps TRBD2 (6 bases). CDR1 SEHNR and CDR2 FQNEAQ come from the germline V gene (reference sequence). This CDR3 comprises 14 residues. Trimming took 8 bases from V and 2 from J, leaving 13 bases between them.

The genes are TRBV11-1 and TRBJ1-1; no clear D. The V and J ends lost 6 bases and 4 bases respectively, with 15 bases between them. Germline CDR1 SGHAT, CDR2 FQDESV (reference sequence). The CDR3 extends over 14 amino acids. The CDR3 bases are TGTGCCAGCAGTCCAAGTGCGGAAGCCACTGAAGCTTTCTTT. It is translated as CASSPSAEATEAFF. Complete variable domain (other parts from reference TRBV11-1 and TRBJ1-1): EAEVAQSPRYKITEKSQAVAFWCDPISGHATLYWYRQILGQGPELLVQFQDESVVDDSQLPKDRFSAERLKGVDSTLKIQPAELGDSAMYLCASSPSAEATEAFFGQGTRLTVV.

The rearrangement links TRBV7-2 to TRBJ1-6; 10 positions match TRBD1. The length of the CDR3 is 15 residues. The V and J ends lost 0 bases and 10 bases, in that order; junction bases with no gene match: 3. Germline lookup yields CDR1 SGHTA and CDR2 FQGNSA. In DNA, the CDR3 is TGTGCCAGCAGCTTAGCTGGACAGGGGGGATCACCCCTCCACTTT. Translated: CASSLAGQGGSPLHF.

This clone has only a few counts. The chain has TRBV28 and TRBJ2-7; a weak D match, TRBD1 (5 bases). Germline CDR1 is MDHEN and CDR2 is SYDVKM. The CDR3 loop spans 14 amino acids. Trimming cost V 1 base and J 5 bases, with 12 bases left between them. In DNA form, the CDR3 reads TGTGCCAGCAGTTTATTTCAGGGTTTTCACGAGCAGTACGTC. This encodes CASSLFQGFHEQYV.

The chain is built from TRBV28 and TRBJ1-6; TRBD1 agrees at 7 bases. The CDR3 loop spans 13 amino acids. V lost 6 bases, J lost 5 bases, and 1 base stayed unmatched. CDR1 and CDR2 (germline): MDHEN, SYDVKM. CDR3 DNA sequence: TGTGCCAGCAGGACAGGGAATAATTCACCCCTCCACTTT. It yields the protein CASRTGNNSPLHF. Looking up the rest from reference TRBV28 and TRBJ1-6 gives the full variable domain: DVKVTQSSRYLVKRTGEKVFLECVQDMDHENMFWYRQDPGLGLRLIYFSYDVKMKEKGDIPEGYSVSREKKERFSLILESASTNQTSMYLCASRTGNNSPLHFGNGTRLTVT.

V gene TRBV5-1 combines with J gene TRBJ2-2; TRBD2 agrees at 16 bases. This CDR3 spans 18 amino acids. The germline V gene encodes CDR1 SGHRS and CDR2 YFSETQ. J gave up 0 bases and V 6 bases, and 5 bases lay outside the gene matches. Here the CDR3 DNA reads TGCGCCAGCACGTCCGGGACTAGCGGGGGGGCGAACACCGGGGAGCTGTTTTTT. It specifies CASTSGTSGGANTGELFF.

The chain couples TRBV5-1 to TRBJ2-3; 12 bases align to TRBD2. In germline, CDR1 is SGHRS, CDR2 YFSETQ. The CDR3 length is 16 residues. The V and J ends lost 3 bases and 3 bases, in that order; junction bases with no gene match: 5. The CDR3 loop reads CASSWDLAGGTDTQYF. In nucleotides, the CDR3 is TGCGCCAGCAGCTGGGATCTAGCGGGGGGGACAGATACGCAGTATTTT.

This sequence joins TRBV12-3 or TRBV12-4 and TRBJ1-2; possible D gene TRBD1, 5 bases. This CDR3 region has 12 residues. V was clipped by 7 bases and J by 7 bases, with 13 bases between them. As DNA, the CDR3 is TGTGCCAGCACCCCGGCGGGGGGTGGCTACACCTTC. Translated: CASTPAGGGYTF.

The rearrangement links TRBV19 to TRBJ1-1, with D unresolved. The CDR3 has 14 amino acids. Trimming pared 6 bases from V and 2 bases from J, leaving 13 bases between. Looked up from germline, CDR1 is LNHDA and CDR2 is SQIVND (reference sequence). CDR3 residues: CASRKEGANTEAFF. CDR3 nucleotide sequence: TGTGCCAGTAGGAAAGAGGGAGCTAACACTGAAGCTTTCTTT.

This chain connects TRBV18 to TRBJ1-1; 11 bases match TRBD1. V lost 3 bases to trimming and J lost 4 bases; unmatched junction nucleotides: 10. The CDR3 totals 17 residues. The V gene's germline CDR1 is KGHSH and CDR2 LQKENI. CDR3 in amino acids: CASSPRDRGRLGTEAFF. DNA for the CDR3: TGTGCCAGCTCACCCCGGGACAGGGGGAGGTTGGGCACTGAAGCTTTCTTT.

V gene TRBV14 combines with J gene TRBJ2-7; no reliable D call. Trimming removed 5 bases at V and 4 bases at J, with 6 bases between. Germline lookup yields CDR1 SGHDN and CDR2 FVKESK. The CDR3 length is 11 residues. The CDR3 coding sequence is TGTGCCAGCAGCAACGGGTACGAGCAGTACTTC. Its translation: CASSNGYEQYF.

This clone has only one observation. The V and J genes are TRBV10-3 and TRBJ1-2; possibly TRBD1 for D (5 bases). Germline CDR1 reads ENHRY; CDR2 reads SYGVKD. V was pared by 2 bases and J by 2 bases, with 6 bases between. The CDR3 extends over 13 amino acids. The chain's CDR3 is CAISEDRNYGYTF. For the CDR3, the DNA is TGTGCCATCAGTGAGGACAGAAACTATGGCTACACCTTC.

Only one count was recorded for this clone. V gene TRBV7-3 combines with J gene TRBJ2-2; D is uncertain. The ends were cut back, 3 bases at V and 6 bases at J, with 5 bases in the middle. Germline lookup yields CDR1 SGHTA and CDR2 FQGTGA. The CDR3 length is 12 residues. The CDR3, as DNA: TGTGCCAGCAGCTTTACGGCCGGGGAGCTGTTTTTT. It specifies CASSFTAGELFF.

The chain joins TRBV6-5 to TRBJ2-7; TRBD1 is a possible D gene (5 bases). Germline CDR1 reads MNHEY; CDR2 reads SVGAGI. This CDR3 has 15 amino acids. Deletions cut 6 bases from V and 5 bases from J, with 20 bases between. The CDR3 sequence: CASSLVDGQGDEQYV. In nucleotides, the CDR3 is TGTGCCAGCAGCTTAGTTGATGGGCAGGGCGACGAGCAGTACGTC.

The rearrangement uses TRBV5-1 and TRBJ1-2; 7 nucleotides align to TRBD1. With V trimmed by 5 bases and J by 5 bases, 12 bases remained unmatched. Germline CDR1 reads SGHRS; CDR2 reads YFSETQ. The CDR3 runs to 15 residues. The CDR3 nucleotides are TGCGCCAGCAGTCCTAAAAACAGGGGTTATTATGGCTACACCTTC. Translation gives CASSPKNRGYYGYTF. The full variable domain, rest sourced from reference TRBV5-1 and TRBJ1-2, is KAGVTQTPRYLIKTRGQQVTLSCSPISGHRSVSWYQQTPGQGLQFLFEYFSETQRNKGNFPGRFSGRQFSNSRSEMNVSTLELGDSALYLCASSPKNRGYYGYTFGSGTRLTVV.

The chain carries TRBV13 and TRBJ2-1, with a weak D call TRBD2 (5 bases). In germline, CDR1 is PRHDT, CDR2 FYEKMQ (reference sequence). Trimming cost V 5 bases and J 10 bases, with 12 bases left between them. This CDR3 comprises 12 residues. CDR3 in amino acids: CASSTTRREQFF. CDR3 in DNA: TGTGCCAGCAGCACGACCAGGAGGGAGCAGTTCTTC.

The genes are TRBV6-1 and TRBJ2-5, with 8 bases matching TRBD1. The CDR3 totals 16 residues. Germline CDR1 MNHNS, CDR2 SASEGT. J lost 5 bases, V lost 4 bases, and 12 bases had no gene match. The CDR3 sequence is CASSALPQGAGETQYF. The CDR3 DNA follows: TGTGCCAGCAGTGCCTTACCCCAGGGGGCCGGGGAGACCCAGTACTTC.

V and J are TRBV10-2 and TRBJ1-2; D unclear. Germline V gene sequence: CDR1 WSHSY, CDR2 SAAADI. CDR3 length: 13 residues. V lost 4 bases to trimming and J lost 1 base, with 7 bases between them. This CDR3 is CASSAQLNYGYTF. The CDR3 DNA follows: TGCGCCAGCAGTGCGCAACTTAACTATGGCTACACCTTC.

The DNA for the CDR3 is TGTGCCAGCAGCTACTTCCCCTTTAGCGGGGGGGCTCGAGAGACCCAGTACTTC. Its protein product is CASSYFPFSGGARETQYF. J is TRBJ2-5 and V is TRBV27; 11 positions agree with TRBD2. Germline CDR1 is MNHEY and CDR2 is SMNVEV (reference sequence). The V gene end was trimmed by 6 bases and the J gene end by 4 bases; junction bases not matched to a gene: 16. The CDR3 has 18 residues.

The chain carries TRBV9 and TRBJ2-3; D is ambiguous. In germline, CDR1 is SGDLS, CDR2 YYNGEE. The CDR3 has 14 residues. Trimming removed 3 bases at V and 4 bases at J, with 12 bases between. CDR3 nucleotide sequence: TGTGCCAGCAGCGCGCAGGCCGCCCCAGATACGCAGTATTTT. Its protein is CASSAQAAPDTQYF.

This clone was observed a single time. The chain carries TRBV5-1 and TRBJ1-6, with unresolved D. Germline-derived CDR1 and CDR2 are SGHRS and YFSETQ. The CDR3 covers 14 residues. Trimming pared 0 bases from V and 7 bases from J, leaving 8 bases between. The CDR3 sequence: CASSLGEENSPLHF. The DNA for the CDR3 is TGCGCCAGCAGCTTGGGGGAGGAGAATTCACCCCTCCACTTT.